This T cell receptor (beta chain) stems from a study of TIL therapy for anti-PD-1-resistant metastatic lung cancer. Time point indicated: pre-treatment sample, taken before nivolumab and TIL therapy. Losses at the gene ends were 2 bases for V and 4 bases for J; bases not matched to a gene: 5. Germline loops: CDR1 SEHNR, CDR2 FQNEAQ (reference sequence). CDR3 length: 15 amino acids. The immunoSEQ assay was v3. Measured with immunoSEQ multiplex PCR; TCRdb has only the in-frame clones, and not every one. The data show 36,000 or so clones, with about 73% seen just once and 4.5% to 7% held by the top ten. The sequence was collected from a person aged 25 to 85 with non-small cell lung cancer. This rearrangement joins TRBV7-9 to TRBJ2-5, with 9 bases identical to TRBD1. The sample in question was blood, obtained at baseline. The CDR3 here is CASSLFVTGGETQYF. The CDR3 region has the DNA TGTGCCAGCAGCTTATTCGTGACAGGGGGAGAGACCCAGTACTTC.